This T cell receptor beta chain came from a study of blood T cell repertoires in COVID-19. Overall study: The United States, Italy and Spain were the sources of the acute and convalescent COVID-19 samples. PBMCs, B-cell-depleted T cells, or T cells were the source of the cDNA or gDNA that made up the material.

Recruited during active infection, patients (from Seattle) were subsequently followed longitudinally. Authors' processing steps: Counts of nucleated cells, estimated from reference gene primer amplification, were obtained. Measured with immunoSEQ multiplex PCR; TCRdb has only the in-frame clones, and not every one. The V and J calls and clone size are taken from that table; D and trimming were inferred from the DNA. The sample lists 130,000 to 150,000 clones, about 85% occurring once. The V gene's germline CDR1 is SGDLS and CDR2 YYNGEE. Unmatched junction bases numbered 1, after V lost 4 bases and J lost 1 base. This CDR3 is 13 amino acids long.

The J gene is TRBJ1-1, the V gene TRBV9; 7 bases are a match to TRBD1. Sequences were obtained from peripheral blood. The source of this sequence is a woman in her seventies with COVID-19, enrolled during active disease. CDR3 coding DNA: TGTGCCAGCAGCCGACAGGGGAACACTGAAGCTTTCTTT. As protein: CASSRQGNTEAFF.